This T cell receptor beta chain was recorded in a study of blood T cell repertoires in COVID-19. TCRdb's copy holds only in-frame clones and misses some; the assay was immunoSEQ multiplex PCR. The sample lists some 120,000 clones, less than 95% occurring once. The V end lost 3 bases, the J end lost 1 base, and 5 bases lay between the germline ends. The CDR3 sequence is 13 residues long. The clonotype was recovered from a human donor with active COVID-19. The donor label of this sample is uncertain. The chain employs TRBV12-3 or TRBV12-4 and TRBJ2-3; D is uncertain. Sequencing was carried out using peripheral blood. The CDR3 coding sequence is TGTGCCAGCAGTTTCCGGGGCACAGATACGCAGTATTTT. This encodes CASSFRGTDTQYF.